These 31 T cell receptor beta chains came from one sample sequenced in a study of control samples from healthy donors and cancer patients (dated by TCRdb to about 2020). The library was generated by the immunoSEQ multiplex PCR assay. TCRdb limited this immuneACCESS table to in-frame rearrangements with V and J called. A share of clones is missing; checked studies link under half to unresolved V genes, and the rest is unexplained. The sample table lists approximately 170,000 clones, approximately 90% of them with a count of one. The ten most abundant clones make up 0.68% of the sample. The sample comprised blood. The receptors stem from a woman aged 25 to 39 in good health.

The chain recombines TRBV4-1 with TRBJ2-1, with D tentatively TRBD2 (5 bases). The CDR3 contains 15 residues. The V and J ends lost 0 bases and 4 bases respectively, with 10 bases between them. CDR1 is MGHRA, CDR2 YSYEKL, per germline. Here the CDR3 DNA reads TGCGCCAGCAGCCAAGATTCCGGGGAGTACAATGAGCAGTTCTTC. Its protein product is CASSQDSGEYNEQFF.

The chain is built from TRBV27 and TRBJ2-1; TRBD2 matches 9 bases. Germline lookup yields CDR1 MNHEY and CDR2 SMNVEV (reference sequence). V shed 3 bases and J 7 bases; nucleotides not matched to a gene: 10. The CDR3 spans 16 residues. The CDR3 reads CASSLMGTSRTNEQFF. Written as DNA, the CDR3 is TGTGCCAGCAGTTTGATGGGGACTAGCCGTACTAATGAGCAGTTCTTC.

The DNA of the CDR3 is TGCGCCAGCAGCTTGCAAGGGTTGGATGAGCAGTTCTTC. Translation gives CASSLQGLDEQFF. The chain joins TRBV5-1 to TRBJ2-1; D remains ambiguous. The CDR3 runs 13 residues. CDR1 and CDR2 from the germline V gene are SGHRS and YFSETQ. V lost 1 base and J lost 8, with 10 bases in between.

This rearrangement joins TRBV5-6 to TRBJ2-7; D might be TRBD2 (5 bases). The CDR3 runs 15 residues. V gave up 1 base and J gave up 2 bases, with 13 bases separating them. Looked up from germline, CDR1 is SGHDT and CDR2 is YYEEEE. CDR3 in DNA: TGTGCCAGCAGCTTGCCCGGAGCGGAAACCTACGAGCAGTACTTC. The encoded protein is CASSLPGAETYEQYF.

This clone was detected only once. The chain carries TRBV18 and TRBJ2-3; 8 bases are a match to TRBD1. Germline CDR1 KGHSH, CDR2 LQKENI. V shed 5 bases and J 5 bases; nucleotides not matched to a gene: 9. This CDR3 has 15 residues. The CDR3 nucleotides read TGTGCCAGCTCATTCGGACAGGGCCCAAGAGATACGCAGTATTTT. Translation: CASSFGQGPRDTQYF.

V is TRBV9 and J is TRBJ2-7; D is perhaps TRBD1 (5 bases). This CDR3 is built from 15 residues. Germline CDR1 reads SGDLS; CDR2 reads YYNGEE. Between the trimmed V and J ends, which lost 1 base and 2 bases, there was a span of 13 bases. The CDR3 loop is CASSVSPQDPYEQYF. The CDR3 DNA is TGTGCCAGCAGCGTAAGTCCACAGGACCCCTACGAGCAGTACTTC.

This chain uses TRBV9 with TRBJ1-6, with D hard to call. The V end was cut by 3 bases, the J end by 8 bases, with 9 bases between. Per germline, CDR1 SGDLS and CDR2 YYNGEE. This CDR3 is built from 13 residues. CDR3 protein: CASSERLDSPLHF. The CDR3 DNA reads as TGTGCCAGCAGCGAAAGGTTAGATTCACCCCTCCACTTT.

The chain employs TRBV29-1 and TRBJ1-2; weak D call: TRBD1 (6 bases). CDR3 length: 13 amino acids. V lost 5 bases to trimming and J lost 1 base, with 11 bases between them. The V gene's germline CDR1 is SQVTM and CDR2 ANQGSEA. The DNA for the CDR3 is TGCAGCGTTCCCCCGGGACATAACTATGGCTACACCTTC. Translating it yields CSVPPGHNYGYTF.

The chain combines TRBV6-2 or TRBV6-3 with TRBJ2-1; 7 bases are a match to TRBD2. Looked up from germline, CDR1 is MNHEY and CDR2 is SVGEGT. There are 14 residues in the CDR3. The junction had 10 bases not matched to a gene; V was cut back by 5 bases and J by 9 bases. The CDR3: CASSSSGESGEQFF. The CDR3 region has the DNA TGTGCCAGCAGTAGCAGCGGGGAGTCCGGTGAGCAGTTCTTC.

The DNA of the CDR3 is TGTGCCAGCAGCCCAAGGGCTAGCCCGATCACCGGGGAGCTGTTTTTT. Encoded protein: CASSPRASPITGELFF. This chain joins TRBV7-3 and TRBJ2-2; the D gene is possibly TRBD2 (5 bases). The CDR3 covers 16 residues. V was pared by 5 bases and J by 4 bases, with 17 bases between. Germline lookup yields CDR1 SGHTA and CDR2 FQGTGA.

This rearrangement joins TRBV30 to TRBJ2-7, with D perhaps TRBD1 (5 bases). The CDR3 covers 14 residues. Germline V lookup: CDR1 GTSNPN, CDR2 SVGIG (reference sequence). Trimming took 2 bases from V and 3 from J, leaving 14 bases between them. CDR3 amino acids: CAWSFGQGGYEQYF. CDR3 sequence (DNA): TGTGCCTGGAGTTTTGGGCAGGGCGGCTACGAGCAGTACTTC. The full variable domain, with the rest looked up from reference TRBV30 and TRBJ2-7, is SQTIHQWPATLVQPVGSPLSLECTVEGTSNPNLYWYRQAAGRGLQLLFYSVGIGQISSEVPQNLSASRPQDRQFILSSKKLLLSDSGFYLCAWSFGQGGYEQYFGPGTRLTVT.

This rearrangement joins TRBV7-2 to TRBJ1-2, with D possibly being TRBD1 (5 bases). This CDR3 region has 14 residues. Trimming shortened V by 6 bases and J by 3 bases, and 14 bases separated the two germline ends. CDR1 is SGHTA and CDR2 is FQGNSA in the germline V gene. This CDR3 reads CASSLRGDYYGYTF. Here the CDR3 DNA reads TGTGCCAGCAGTTTAAGAGGGGATTACTATGGCTACACCTTC.

The rearrangement joins TRBV7-3 to TRBJ2-2; 7 bases are a match to TRBD1. This CDR3 contains 13 residues. Germline CDR1 SGHTA, CDR2 FQGTGA. The V gene end was trimmed by 3 bases and the J gene end by 6 bases; junction bases not matched to a gene: 1. CDR3 in DNA: TGTGCCAGCAGCTTGCAGGGGGCCGGGGAGCTGTTTTTT. Translated: CASSLQGAGELFF.

The chain recombines TRBV29-1 with TRBJ2-7; D call uncertain. CDR3 size: 12 residues. Germline V gives CDR1 SQVTM, CDR2 ANQGSEA. The V gene lost 4 bases and the J gene lost 3 bases, with 10 bases spanning the gap. The CDR3 bases are TGCAGCGTTGGAGCAGTAGACTACGAGCAGTACTTC. Residues: CSVGAVDYEQYF.

The rearrangement joins TRBV7-8 to TRBJ2-1, with 7 bases that match TRBD2. The CDR3 loop spans 15 amino acids. Germline CDR1 and CDR2: SGHVS and FQNEAQ. J lost 6 bases, V lost 1 base, and 6 bases had no gene match. In nucleotides, the CDR3 is TGTGCCAGCAGCTTAGGACGGACTAGGTCCAATGAGCAGTTCTTC. Translation gives CASSLGRTRSNEQFF.

This clone was detected only once. The J gene is TRBJ2-7, the V gene TRBV5-1, with D perhaps matching TRBD1 (6 bases). Per the germline V gene, CDR1 is SGHRS and CDR2 is YFSETQ. V lost 0 bases to trimming and J lost 7 bases, with 14 bases between them. The CDR3 runs 14 residues. The CDR3 loop reads CASSLEQGPGEQYF. CDR3 coding DNA: TGCGCCAGCAGCTTGGAACAGGGCCCTGGAGAGCAGTACTTC. Based on the CDR3 plus reference TRBV5-1 and TRBJ2-7, the full variable domain is KAGVTQTPRYLIKTRGQQVTLSCSPISGHRSVSWYQQTPGQGLQFLFEYFSETQRNKGNFPGRFSGRQFSNSRSEMNVSTLELGDSALYLCASSLEQGPGEQYFGPGTRLTVT.

The count of this clone is one. The J gene is TRBJ2-7, the V gene TRBV27; 7 bases align to TRBD1. CDR1 and CDR2 (germline): MNHEY, SMNVEV (reference sequence). This CDR3 spans 16 amino acids. V gave up 10 bases and J gave up 0 bases; unmatched junction bases: 15. The CDR3 spells CATKPQGPLSSYEQYF. CDR3 DNA sequence: TGTGCCACCAAACCACAGGGGCCCTTGAGCTCCTACGAGCAGTACTTC.

The chain joins TRBV19 to TRBJ1-1; a weak D match, TRBD1 (5 bases). The CDR3 has 14 amino acids. Trimming took 4 bases from V and 3 from J, leaving 12 bases between them. The germline CDR1 and CDR2 sequences are LNHDA and SQIVND (reference sequence). The CDR3 nucleotides read TGTGCCAGTAGTAGCGGGACTGATTACACTGAAGCTTTCTTT. Translated: CASSSGTDYTEAFF. The full variable domain, in which reference TRBV19 and TRBJ1-1 provide the parts outside the CDR3, is DGGITQSPKYLFRKEGQNVTLSCEQNLNHDAMYWYRQDPGQGLRLIYYSQIVNDFQKGDIAEGYSVSREKKESFPLTVTSAQKNPTAFYLCASSSGTDYTEAFFGQGTRLTVV.

The chain recombines TRBV18 with TRBJ1-3, with 10 positions matching TRBD1. The V and J ends lost 6 bases and 2 bases, in that order; junction bases with no gene match: 4. Germline V lookup: CDR1 KGHSH, CDR2 LQKENI. The CDR3 consists of 15 residues. This CDR3 is CASSRQGAAGNTIYF. The CDR3 nucleotides are TGTGCCAGCTCGCGACAGGGGGCGGCTGGAAACACCATATATTTT.

V and J are TRBV28 and TRBJ1-2, with unresolved D. Between the trimmed V and J ends, which lost 5 bases and 3 bases, there was a span of 16 bases. This CDR3 is built from 15 residues. In germline, CDR1 is MDHEN, CDR2 SYDVKM. The CDR3: CASSHLQGGDYGYTF. The DNA of the CDR3 is TGTGCCAGCAGTCACCTCCAAGGTGGTGACTATGGCTACACCTTC.

The J gene is TRBJ1-1, the V gene TRBV29-1; perhaps TRBD1 as D (5 bases). The germline gives CDR1 SQVTM, CDR2 ANQGSEA. Deletions cut 4 bases from V and 0 bases from J, with 12 bases between. CDR3 length: 14 residues. CDR3 in amino acids: CSVASRQMNTEAFF. CDR3 nucleotides: TGCAGCGTTGCGTCCCGACAGATGAACACTGAAGCTTTCTTT.

The chain employs TRBV5-1 and TRBJ2-7; D gene ambiguous. The CDR3 is 14 amino acids. Deletions cut 2 bases from V and 1 base from J, with 10 bases between. Germline CDR1 SGHRS, CDR2 YFSETQ. The CDR3 sequence: CASSFFTESYEQYF. The CDR3 DNA follows: TGCGCCAGCAGCTTTTTTACTGAGTCCTACGAGCAGTACTTC.

V and J are TRBV28 and TRBJ2-5; TRBD1 aligns across 9 bases. Germline V CDR1 and CDR2: MDHEN, SYDVKM. The CDR3 has 15 residues. The junction had 10 bases not matched to a gene; V was cut back by 6 bases and J by 5 bases. The CDR3 here is CASRSGQGYWETQYF. The CDR3 region has the DNA TGTGCCAGCAGATCCGGACAGGGGTATTGGGAGACCCAGTACTTC.

The chain joins TRBV3-1 (or the pseudogene TRBV3-2) to TRBJ2-3; possible D gene TRBD1, 7 bases. CDR1 LGHDT and CDR2 YNNKEL come from the germline V gene (reference sequence). Trimming shortened V by 6 bases and J by 2 bases, and 18 bases separated the two germline ends. The CDR3 covers 16 residues. CDR3 amino acids: CASRGGLGQITDTQYF. In nucleotides, the CDR3 is TGTGCCAGCAGGGGGGGATTGGGACAGATCACAGATACGCAGTATTTT.

The rearrangement links TRBV3-1 (or the pseudogene TRBV3-2) to TRBJ1-2; 10 bases match TRBD1. V shed 1 base, J shed 5 bases, and the junction held 1 base outside the gene matches. CDR3 size: 14 residues. Per germline, CDR1 LGHDT and CDR2 YNNKEL (reference sequence). CDR3 nucleotides: TGTGCCAGCAGCCAAGGGACAGGGGGTTATGGCTACACCTTC. Translating it yields CASSQGTGGYGYTF.

The CDR3 reads CASSLLQGLIDEQFF. The DNA for the CDR3 is TGTGCCAGCAGTTTATTACAGGGTCTTATCGATGAGCAGTTCTTC. V usage is TRBV27 and J usage is TRBJ2-1, with D possibly being TRBD1 (6 bases). Trimming removed 1 base from V and 8 bases from J, with 15 bases in between. This CDR3 contains 15 residues. Germline CDR1 and CDR2: MNHEY and SMNVEV (reference sequence).

The genes are TRBV19 and TRBJ1-5, with no clear D. CDR1 is LNHDA, CDR2 SQIVND, per germline (reference sequence). The CDR3 length is 19 residues. Trimming removed 6 bases at V and 0 bases at J, with 24 bases between. CDR3 sequence reads: CASSLSPDSALYSNQPQHF. The CDR3 DNA sequence: TGTGCCAGTAGCCTTAGCCCTGACTCGGCACTATATAGCAATCAGCCCCAGCATTTT. Drawing the rest from reference TRBV19 and TRBJ1-5, the complete variable domain is DGGITQSPKYLFRKEGQNVTLSCEQNLNHDAMYWYRQDPGQGLRLIYYSQIVNDFQKGDIAEGYSVSREKKESFPLTVTSAQKNPTAFYLCASSLSPDSALYSNQPQHFGDGTRLSIL.

Concerning this clone: Other nucleotide sequences in the sample specify the same CDR3. The chain employs TRBV6-1 and TRBJ2-7; TRBD2 matches 8 bases. The CDR3 is 15 amino acids. From germline, CDR1 is MNHNS and CDR2 SASEGT. The V segment lost 1 base and the J segment 0 bases; nucleotides outside the gene matches: 2. CDR3 nucleotides: TGTGCCAGCAGTGAAGGTACTAGCGGCTCCTACGAGCAGTACTTC. Residues: CASSEGTSGSYEQYF.

This clone was observed a single time. This chain links TRBV15 with TRBJ2-2, with D hard to call. In germline, CDR1 is LNHNV, CDR2 YYDKDF (reference sequence). The CDR3 has 18 residues. The ends were cut back, 5 bases at V and 0 bases at J, with 19 bases in the middle. The chain's CDR3 is CATSALHTLDANTGELFF. In DNA, the CDR3 is TGTGCCACCAGCGCCCTTCATACCCTGGACGCGAACACCGGGGAGCTGTTTTTT.

The V call is TRBV27, the J call TRBJ1-5; D gene uncertain. The ends were cut back, 5 bases at V and 6 bases at J, with 11 bases in the middle. Germline V lookup: CDR1 MNHEY, CDR2 SMNVEV (reference sequence). This CDR3 region has 13 residues. This CDR3 is CASSLLGGQPQHF. For the CDR3, the DNA is TGTGCCAGCAGTCTACTTGGTGGTCAGCCCCAGCATTTT.

The chain has TRBV4-1 and TRBJ1-2; D might be TRBD1 (5 bases). The CDR3 has 16 amino acids. Germline-derived CDR1 and CDR2 are MGHRA and YSYEKL. Trimming left V 8 bases short and J 4 bases short, with 23 bases between. CDR3 DNA sequence: TGCGCCAGCTCATTCACCCGGGCAGGGTCGGTCTATGGCTACACCTTC. As protein: CASSFTRAGSVYGYTF.